This T cell receptor beta chain was retrieved from a study of CD8 T cells in ankylosing spondylitis. Findings and limits, study-wide: With a CD8+ phenotype, disease-linked clones were relatively rare in peripheral blood. Existing reports had already noted some motif variants in reactive arthritis synovial fluid and blood. What appeared characteristic of ankylosing spondylitis blood was a TCR beta motif of 7 or 8 highly homologous variants.

The table lists this clonotype with many counts. The antigen is undetermined. CDR3 length equals 16 residues. Germline V gene sequence: CDR1 MNHNS, CDR2 SASEGT. Trimming took 6 bases from V and 5 from J, leaving 20 bases between them. Scientists made TCR beta libraries using quantitative 5'-RACE with molecular barcodes. TCRdb ran MiXCR on the 5' RACE reads and lists one entry per CDR3 protein. The table has a few hundred thousand distinct CDR3 sequences, about a sixth seen once. Sequencing input: blood, either unsorted or a sorted T cell fraction (not recorded which). This clonotype was sampled from a male donor with ankylosing spondylitis. The chain links TRBV6-1 to TRBJ1-5; tentatively, D is TRBD1 (6 bases). CDR3 DNA sequence: TGTGCCAGCAGCCCCCGGGGGGACACTACAGATCAGCCCCAGCATTTT. Protein: CASSPRGDTTDQPQHF.